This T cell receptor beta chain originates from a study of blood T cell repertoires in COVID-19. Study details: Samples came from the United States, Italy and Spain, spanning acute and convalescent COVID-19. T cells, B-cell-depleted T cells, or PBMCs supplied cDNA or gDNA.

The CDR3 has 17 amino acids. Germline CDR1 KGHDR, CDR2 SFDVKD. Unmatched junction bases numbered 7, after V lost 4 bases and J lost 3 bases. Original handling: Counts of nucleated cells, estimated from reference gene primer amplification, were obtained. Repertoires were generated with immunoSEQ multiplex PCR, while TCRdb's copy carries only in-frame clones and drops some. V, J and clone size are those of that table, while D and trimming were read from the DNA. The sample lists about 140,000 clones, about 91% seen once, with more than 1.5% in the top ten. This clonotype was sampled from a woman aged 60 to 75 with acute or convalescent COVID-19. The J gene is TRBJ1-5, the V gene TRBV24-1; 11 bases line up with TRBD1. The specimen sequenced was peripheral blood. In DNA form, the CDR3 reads TGTGCCACCAGTGACCATGGACAGGGGGCAAACAATCAGCCCCAGCATTTT. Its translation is CATSDHGQGANNQPQHF.